Listed here is a single T cell receptor beta chain. Using immunoSEQ multiplex PCR, the repertoire was profiled, and TCRdb retains in-frame clones only, with some absent. The data show around 130,000 clones, 88% seen once. The time point was: blood 2 weeks post-SBRT. Treatment indicated: 15 Gy SBRT to primary tumor, nephrectomy 4 weeks later. Blood was sampled at baseline, 2 weeks and 4 weeks after SBRT. These data originate in a study of radiation and T cells in renal cell carcinoma. The J segment lost 1 base and the V segment lost 5 bases, leaving 5 bases of the junction unmatched. CDR1 and CDR2 (germline): LGHNA, YNFKEQ. The CDR3 is made up of 15 amino acids.

This sequence originates from a woman in her seventies with renal cell carcinoma. This material consisted of blood, taken from a patient whose treatment included radiotherapy and nephrectomy. The chain has TRBV4-2 and TRBJ1-1; 9 bases match TRBD1. The CDR3 DNA reads as TGTGCCAGCAGCTCCCGGACAGGGGCGAACACTGAAGCTTTCTTT. Its translation is CASSSRTGANTEAFF.